This T cell receptor beta chain is from a study of T cell repertoires in aging, cancer and after chemotherapy. Study observations and caveats: Untreated cancer patients had significantly lower blood TCR diversity than age-matched healthy donors. Median generation probability rose over the chemotherapy interval in each cancer cohort, suggesting rebound thymic output.

V gave up 7 bases and J gave up 5 bases; unmatched junction bases: 11. Per the germline V gene, CDR1 is WSHSY and CDR2 is SAAADI. The CDR3 runs to 16 residues. This clonotype was counted only a few times. As yet, its antigen is unknown. Multiplex touch-down PCR with TRB-A/B primers amplified rearranged V-D-J TRB sequences. MiXCR was run by TCRdb on the multiplex PCR reads, yielding one entry per CDR3 protein. This table holds about 6,000 distinct CDR3 sequences, under 30% found once. Amplification of TCR beta used genomic DNA extracted from peripheral blood. The chain employs TRBV10-2 and TRBJ2-4; 10 bases line up with TRBD2. Sequenced input: blood. This clonotype originated in a human donor in good health. Here the CDR3 reads CASKEASGRYENIQYF. The CDR3 bases are TGCGCCAGCAAAGAGGCTAGCGGGAGATACGAAAACATTCAGTACTTC.